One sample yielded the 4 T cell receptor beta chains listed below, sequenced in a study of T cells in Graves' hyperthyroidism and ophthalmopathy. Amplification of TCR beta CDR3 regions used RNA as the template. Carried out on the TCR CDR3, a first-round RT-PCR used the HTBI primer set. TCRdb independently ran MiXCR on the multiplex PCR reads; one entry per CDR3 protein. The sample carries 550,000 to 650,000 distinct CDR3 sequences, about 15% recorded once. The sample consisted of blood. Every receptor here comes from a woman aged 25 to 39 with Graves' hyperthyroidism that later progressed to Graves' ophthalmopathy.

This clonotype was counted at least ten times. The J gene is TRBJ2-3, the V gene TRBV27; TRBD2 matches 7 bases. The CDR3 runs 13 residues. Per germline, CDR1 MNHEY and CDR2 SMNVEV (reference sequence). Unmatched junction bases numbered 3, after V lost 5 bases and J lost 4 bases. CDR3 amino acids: CASSSGNSDTQYF. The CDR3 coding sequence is TGTGCCAGCAGTAGCGGGAACTCAGATACGCAGTATTTT.

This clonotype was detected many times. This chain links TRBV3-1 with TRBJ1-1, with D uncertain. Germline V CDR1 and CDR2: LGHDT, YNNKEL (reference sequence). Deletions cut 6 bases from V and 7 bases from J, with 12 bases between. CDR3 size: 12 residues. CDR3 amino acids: CASSLGLLEAFF. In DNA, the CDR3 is TGTGCCAGCAGTCTAGGCCTTCTTGAAGCTTTCTTT.

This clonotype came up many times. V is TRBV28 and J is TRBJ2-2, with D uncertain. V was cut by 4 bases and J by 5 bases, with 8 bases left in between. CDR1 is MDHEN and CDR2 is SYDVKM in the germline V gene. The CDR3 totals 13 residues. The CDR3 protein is CASSYVRTGELFF. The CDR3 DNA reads TGTGCCAGCAGTTATGTACGGACCGGGGAGCTGTTTTTT.

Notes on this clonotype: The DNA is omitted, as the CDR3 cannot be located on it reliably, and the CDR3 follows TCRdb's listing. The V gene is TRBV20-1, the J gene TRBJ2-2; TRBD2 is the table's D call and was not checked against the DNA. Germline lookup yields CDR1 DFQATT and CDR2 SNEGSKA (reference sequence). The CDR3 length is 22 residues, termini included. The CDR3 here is CSAFPSGRETQYFGPDTGELFF.